The clone carrying this T cell receptor beta chain was recorded once. Its antigen is unknown. The CDR3 covers 16 residues. Germline V gene data show CDR1 as SGHDT and CDR2 as YYEEEE. The V gene lost 0 bases and the J gene lost 2 bases, with 12 bases spanning the gap. The sample belongs to a study of OX40 agonist ivuxolimab in advanced cancers. Study details: Ivuxolimab is an agonistic anti-OX40 (CD134) antibody, and patients were treated with it. Regarding the study as a whole: The CD4+ and CD8+ T cells in the blood had expanded clonally by week 6 at 0.1 to 3.0 mg/kg.

Profiling relied on immunoSEQ multiplex PCR, and the TCRdb table lists in-frame clones only, not all of them. The sample carries roughly 110,000 clones, more than 85% recorded once. The V and J genes are TRBV5-6 and TRBJ2-1, with D possibly being TRBD2 (6 bases). This receptor was taken from an adult with an advanced solid tumor such as melanoma, head and neck, liver or kidney cancer. Source: CD4+ or CD8+ T cells sorted from blood, taken in a trial of the OX40 agonist ivuxolimab. The CDR3 loop reads CASSLDRTTPYNEQFF. In DNA, the CDR3 is TGTGCCAGCAGCTTGGATCGGACTACACCCTACAATGAGCAGTTCTTC.